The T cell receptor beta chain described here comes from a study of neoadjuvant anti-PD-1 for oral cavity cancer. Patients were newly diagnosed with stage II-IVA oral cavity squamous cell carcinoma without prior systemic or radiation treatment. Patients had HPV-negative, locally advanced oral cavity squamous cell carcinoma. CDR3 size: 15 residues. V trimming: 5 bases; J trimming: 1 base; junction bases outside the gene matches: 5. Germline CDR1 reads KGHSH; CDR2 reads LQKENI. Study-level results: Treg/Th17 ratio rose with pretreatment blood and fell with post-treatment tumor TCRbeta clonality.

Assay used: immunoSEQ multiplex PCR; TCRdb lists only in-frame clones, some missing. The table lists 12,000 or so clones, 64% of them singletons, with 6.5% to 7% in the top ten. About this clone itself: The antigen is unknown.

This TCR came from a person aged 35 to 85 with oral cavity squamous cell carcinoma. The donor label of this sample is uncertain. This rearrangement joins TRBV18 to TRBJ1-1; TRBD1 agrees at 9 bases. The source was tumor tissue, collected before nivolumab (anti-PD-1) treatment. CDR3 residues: CASSSGTGWNTEAFF. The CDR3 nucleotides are TGTGCCAGCTCATCGGGGACAGGGTGGAACACTGAAGCTTTCTTT.